This is a list of T cell receptor beta chains from one sample in a study of blood T cell repertoires in COVID-19. TCRdb's table, derived via immunoSEQ multiplex PCR, lists solely in-frame clones and lacks some. This table holds fewer than 200,000 clones, roughly 87% found once. Input material: peripheral blood. The receptors were gathered from a woman between 65 and 79 years old with acute or convalescent COVID-19. CDR3s include the opening cysteine and the closing phenylalanine or tryptophan. Each record gives: V gene, J gene, D gene, clone size, CDR3 DNA, CDR3 protein. The D gene is left open where the match is weak. A row's size may be missing; if present it is once, few, many or a size class.

>TRBV3-1/TRBV3-2|TRBJ1-3|TRBD1|NA
TGTGCCAGCAGCCAAGGGGTCCCGGGACAGGGGCGCAGCAGTCGAAACACCATATATTTT
CASSQGVPGQGRSSRNTIYF
>TRBV4-2|TRBJ1-4|NA|NA
TGTGCCAGCAGCCAGAGGACTGCCGATAATGAAAAACTGTTTTTT
CASSQRTADNEKLFF
>TRBV5-1|TRBJ2-7|TRBD1|NA
TGCGCCAGCAGCTTGGGACAGGGGCGATCCTACGAGCAGTACTTC
CASSLGQGRSYEQYF
>TRBV6-5|TRBJ2-7|NA|few
TGTGCCAGCAGAATGATGGGGCACTACGAGCAGTACTTC
CASRMMGHYEQYF
>TRBV6-6|TRBJ1-6|NA|NA
TGTGCCAGCAGTTATGGGGCTCGGCAGAGGAATTCACCCCTCCACTTT
CASSYGARQRNSPLHF
>TRBV7-9|TRBJ1-2|NA|NA
TGTGCCAGCAGCCCGCCTGGTAGCACCCTTAACTATGGCTACACCTTC
CASSPPGSTLNYGYTF
>TRBV28|TRBJ1-5|NA|once
TGTGCCAGCAGTTTACGACAAAGCAATCAGCCCCAGCATTTT
CASSLRQSNQPQHF
>TRBV7-6|TRBJ2-1|TRBD1|NA
TGTGCCAGCAGCGGCGACCCGACAGGGAACTCCTACAATGAGCAGTTCTTC
CASSGDPTGNSYNEQFF
>TRBV21-1|TRBJ1-5|NA|NA
TGTGCCAGCAGCAAAGCGGGAGGGGAAGGCAATCAGCCCCAGCATTTT
CASSKAGGEGNQPQHF
>TRBV19|TRBJ1-2|NA|NA
TGTGCCAGTAGTATTCAGGGGAAGGATGGCTACACCTTC
CASSIQGKDGYTF
>TRBV27|TRBJ1-2|NA|NA
TGTGCCAGCAGTTTATCCCCAGGGTTTGGCTACACCTTC
CASSLSPGFGYTF
>TRBV7-2|TRBJ1-5|NA|NA
TGTGCCAGCAGCTTAGAATCGTCGGGGTACGGGGAGCCCCAGCATTTT
CASSLESSGYGEPQHF
>TRBV7-2|TRBJ1-4|NA|NA
TGTGCCAGCAGCTTAGGGGGAGTTTATGCAACTAATGAAAAACTGTTTTTT
CASSLGGVYATNEKLFF
>TRBV5-1|TRBJ2-2|TRBD1|once
TGCGCCAGCAGCTTGGAGGACAGGGGGAGCACCGGGGAGCTGTTTTTT
CASSLEDRGSTGELFF
>TRBV3-1/TRBV3-2|TRBJ2-1|TRBD2|NA
TGTGCCAGCAGCCTTAAGCGGGGTAATGGCAATGAGCAGTTCTTC
CASSLKRGNGNEQFF
>TRBV4-3|TRBJ2-1|NA|NA
TGCGCCAGCAGCAGAGCCCTAGTGAATGAGCAGTTCTTC
CASSRALVNEQFF
>TRBV30|TRBJ1-2|TRBD1|many
TGTGCCTGGAGTCCCCAGGACAGGGTATATGGCTACACCTTC
CAWSPQDRVYGYTF
>TRBV3-1/TRBV3-2|TRBJ1-5|NA|NA
TGTGCCAGCAGCCAAGTAGTTGGTCAGCCCCAGCATTTT
CASSQVVGQPQHF
>TRBV6-5|TRBJ2-3|NA|NA
TGTGCCAGCAGTTACTACAGGAGCACAGATACGCAGTATTTT
CASSYYRSTDTQYF
>TRBV5-4|TRBJ1-2|TRBD1|once
TGTGCCAGCAGCGAGGACAGGGGGCGACCTAACTATGGCTACACCTTC
CASSEDRGRPNYGYTF
>TRBV2|TRBJ2-7|TRBD2|NA
TGTGCCAGCAGTGTGGGGGGGTACGAGCAGTACTTC
CASSVGGYEQYF
>TRBV19|TRBJ1-5|NA|NA
TGTGCCAGTAGTATGACAGGTCTTGATCAGCCCCAGCATTTT
CASSMTGLDQPQHF
>TRBV7-2|TRBJ2-5|NA|NA
TGTGCCAGCAGCTTTTCCCTAATCGCGGCCCAAGAGACCCAGTACTTC
CASSFSLIAAQETQYF